This T cell receptor beta chain is from a study of blood T cell repertoires in COVID-19. Overall study context: The samples span acute and convalescent COVID-19 from the United States, Italy and Spain. In each case, the material was cDNA or gDNA derived from T cells, B-cell-depleted T cells, or PBMCs.

Authors' processing steps: It was from reference gene primer amplification that nucleated cell counts were estimated. The data were produced by immunoSEQ multiplex PCR, yet TCRdb's version contains in-frame clones alone and is incomplete. That table gives V, J and clone size, and the DNA gave D and trimming. The profile shows about 310,000 clones, over 75% of them singletons. The CDR3 has 14 residues. The J segment lost 5 bases and the V segment lost 0 bases, leaving 3 bases of the junction unmatched. Looked up from germline, CDR1 is SGHTA and CDR2 is FQGNSA. The chain joins TRBV7-2 to TRBJ1-1, with 7 bases lining up with TRBD1. This sequence was found in a woman in her 50s who had recovered from COVID-19. The material sequenced was peripheral blood. The CDR3 here is CASSLAGGGTEAFF. The CDR3 DNA reads as TGTGCCAGCAGCTTAGCAGGGGGCGGTACTGAAGCTTTCTTT.